The T cell receptor (beta chain) under discussion was sequenced for a study of Ad26.COV2.S vaccination and SARS-CoV-2 variants. Study-level results: Estimates derived from TCR breadth and depth analyses may have underestimated total T cell responses.

Germline V gene data show CDR1 as SGHRS and CDR2 as YFSETQ. Between the trimmed V and J ends, which lost 4 bases and 4 bases, there was a span of 12 bases. The length of the CDR3 is 14 residues. Regarding treatment: 15 to 20 received Ad26.COV2.S at low or high dose, single or two shots; several received placebo; per-sample allocation not given. Sample collection was performed on day 63 after the first vaccine or placebo injection. The donor was a Boston adult aged 18-55 years. Assay used: immunoSEQ multiplex PCR; TCRdb lists only in-frame clones, some missing. This sample has fewer than 500,000 clones, with nearly 90% found just once. In its sample, this clone was seen once. Its antigen is still unknown.

The chain uses TRBV5-1 and TRBJ1-5; D may be TRBD1 (5 bases). The receptor's source is a person aged 18-60 years who received the Ad26.COV2.S COVID-19 vaccine or a placebo. The sample here was peripheral blood, taken in a trial of Ad26.COV2.S vaccine versus placebo. The CDR3 nucleotides are TGCGCCAGCAGCCTGGAGTGGGGGAATCAGCCCCAGCATTTT. The encoded protein is CASSLEWGNQPQHF.